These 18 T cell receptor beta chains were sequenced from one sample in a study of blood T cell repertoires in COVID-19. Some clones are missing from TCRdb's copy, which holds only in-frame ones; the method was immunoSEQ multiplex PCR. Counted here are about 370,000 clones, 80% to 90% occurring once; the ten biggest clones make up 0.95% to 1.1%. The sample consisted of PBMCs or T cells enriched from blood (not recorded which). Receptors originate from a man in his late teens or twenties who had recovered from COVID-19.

The DNA for the CDR3 is TGTGCCAGCGAACCCGGGACAGGGACCACCGGGGAGCTGTTTTTT. Translated, it gives CASEPGTGTTGELFF. This sequence joins TRBV2 and TRBJ2-2; TRBD1 aligns across 9 bases. The CDR3 is 15 residues long. Germline assignment: CDR1 SNHLY and CDR2 FYNNEI. V dropped 8 bases and J dropped 4; count of bases not matched to a gene: 8.

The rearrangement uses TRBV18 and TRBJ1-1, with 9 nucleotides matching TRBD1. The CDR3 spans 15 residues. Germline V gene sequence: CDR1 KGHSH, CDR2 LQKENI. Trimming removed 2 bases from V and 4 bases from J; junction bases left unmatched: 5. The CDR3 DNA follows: TGTGCCAGCTCACCAAGGGCGGACAGGGGCACTGAAGCTTTCTTT. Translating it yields CASSPRADRGTEAFF.

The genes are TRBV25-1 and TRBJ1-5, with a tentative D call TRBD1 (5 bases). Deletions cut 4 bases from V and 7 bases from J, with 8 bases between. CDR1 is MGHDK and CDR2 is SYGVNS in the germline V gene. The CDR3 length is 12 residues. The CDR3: CASSAGGQPQHF. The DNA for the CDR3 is TGTGCCAGCAGTGCGGGGGGACAGCCCCAGCATTTT.

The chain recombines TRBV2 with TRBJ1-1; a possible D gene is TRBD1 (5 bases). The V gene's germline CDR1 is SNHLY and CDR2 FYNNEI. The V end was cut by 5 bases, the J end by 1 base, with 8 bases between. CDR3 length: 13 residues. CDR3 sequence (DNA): TGTGCCAGCAGTTCCGACAGGAACACTGAAGCTTTCTTT. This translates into CASSSDRNTEAFF.

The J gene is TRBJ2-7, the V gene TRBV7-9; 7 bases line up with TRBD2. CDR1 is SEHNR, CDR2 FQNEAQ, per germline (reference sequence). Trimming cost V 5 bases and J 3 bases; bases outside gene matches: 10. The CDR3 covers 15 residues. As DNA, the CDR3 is TGTGCCAGCAGCCCCCAGGGAGGGTCTGGCTACGAGCAGTACTTC. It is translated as CASSPQGGSGYEQYF.

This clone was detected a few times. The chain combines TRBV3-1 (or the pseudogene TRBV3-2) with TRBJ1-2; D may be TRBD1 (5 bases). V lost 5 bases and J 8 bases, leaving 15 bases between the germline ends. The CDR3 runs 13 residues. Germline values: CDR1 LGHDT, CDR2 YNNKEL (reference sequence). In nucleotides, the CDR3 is TGTGCCAGCAGCGATCAGGGATCCCAGGGCTACACCTTC. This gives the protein CASSDQGSQGYTF.

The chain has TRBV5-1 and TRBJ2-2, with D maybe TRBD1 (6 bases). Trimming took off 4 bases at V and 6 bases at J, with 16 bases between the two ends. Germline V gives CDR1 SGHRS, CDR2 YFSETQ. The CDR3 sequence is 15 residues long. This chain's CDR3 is CASSLMTGNAGELFF. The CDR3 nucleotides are TGCGCCAGCAGCCTGATGACAGGCAACGCCGGGGAGCTGTTTTTT.

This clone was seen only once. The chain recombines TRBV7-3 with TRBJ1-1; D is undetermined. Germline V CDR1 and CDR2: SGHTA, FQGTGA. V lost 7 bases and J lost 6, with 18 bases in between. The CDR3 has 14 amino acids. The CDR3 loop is CASTGDFLDAEAFF. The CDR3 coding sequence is TGTGCCAGCACCGGGGATTTCCTAGACGCTGAAGCTTTCTTT.

In DNA, the CDR3 is TGTGCCAGCAGTTATTCTGCGCGGGGACGGGACGGACAAGAGACCCAGTACTTC. Translated, it gives CASSYSARGRDGQETQYF. This rearrangement joins TRBV6-9 to TRBJ2-5; tentative D call: TRBD2 (6 bases). V shed 0 bases and J shed 2 bases, with 19 bases lying between them. Per germline, CDR1 MNHGY and CDR2 SVAAGI. The CDR3 covers 18 residues.

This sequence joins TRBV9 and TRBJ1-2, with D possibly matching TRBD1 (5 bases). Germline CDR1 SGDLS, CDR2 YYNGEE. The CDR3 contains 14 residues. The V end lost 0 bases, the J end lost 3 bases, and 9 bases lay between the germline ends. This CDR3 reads CASSVDGADYGYTF. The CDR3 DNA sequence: TGTGCCAGCAGCGTAGATGGGGCGGACTATGGCTACACCTTC. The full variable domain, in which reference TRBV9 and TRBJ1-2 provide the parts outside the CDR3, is DSGVTQTPKHLITATGQRVTLRCSPRSGDLSVYWYQQSLDQGLQFLIQYYNGEERAKGNILERFSAQQFPDLHSELNLSSLELGDSALYFCASSVDGADYGYTFGSGTRLTVV.

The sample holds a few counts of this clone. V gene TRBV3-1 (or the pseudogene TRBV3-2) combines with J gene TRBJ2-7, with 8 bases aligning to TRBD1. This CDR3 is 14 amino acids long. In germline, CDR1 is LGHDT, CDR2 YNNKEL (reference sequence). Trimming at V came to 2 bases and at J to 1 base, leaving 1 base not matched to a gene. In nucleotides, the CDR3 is TGTGCCAGCAGCCAAAGGACAGGGTCCTACGAGCAGTACTTC. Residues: CASSQRTGSYEQYF.

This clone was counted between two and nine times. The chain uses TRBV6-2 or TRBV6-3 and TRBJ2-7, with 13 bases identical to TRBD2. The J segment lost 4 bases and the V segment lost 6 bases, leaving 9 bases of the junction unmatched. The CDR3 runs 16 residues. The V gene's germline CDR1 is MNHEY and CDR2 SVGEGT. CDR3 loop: CASSLYGTSGDYEQYF. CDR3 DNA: TGTGCCAGCAGCCTCTATGGGACTAGCGGGGATTACGAGCAGTACTTC.

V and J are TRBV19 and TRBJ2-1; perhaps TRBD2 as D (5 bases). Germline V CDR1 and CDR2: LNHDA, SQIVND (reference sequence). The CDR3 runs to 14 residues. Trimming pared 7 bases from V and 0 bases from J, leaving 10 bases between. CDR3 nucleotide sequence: TGTGCCAGTAAAGCGGTTAGCTCCTACAATGAGCAGTTCTTC. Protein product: CASKAVSSYNEQFF.

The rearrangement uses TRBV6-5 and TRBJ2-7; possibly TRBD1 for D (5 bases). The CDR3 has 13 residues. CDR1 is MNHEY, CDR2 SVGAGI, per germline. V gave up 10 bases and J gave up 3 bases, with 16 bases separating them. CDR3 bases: TGTGCCACCCAGACAGATACCCACTACGAGCAGTACTTC. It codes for CATQTDTHYEQYF.

The CDR3 DNA sequence: TGTGCCAGCAGCGTGCTCGGACAGGGGGAGACCCAGTACTTC. Protein sequence: CASSVLGQGETQYF. The chain recombines TRBV9 with TRBJ2-5, with 9 bases that match TRBD1. CDR1 is SGDLS and CDR2 is YYNGEE in the germline V gene. The CDR3 is made up of 14 amino acids. V was clipped by 2 bases and J by 5 bases; unmatched bases: 4.

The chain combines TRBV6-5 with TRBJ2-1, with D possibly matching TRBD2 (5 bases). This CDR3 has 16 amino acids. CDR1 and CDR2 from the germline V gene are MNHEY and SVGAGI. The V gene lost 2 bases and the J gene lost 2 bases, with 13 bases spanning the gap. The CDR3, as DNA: TGTGCCAGCAGTTACGGGGTCAGCGGTCCCTACAATGAGCAGTTCTTC. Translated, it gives CASSYGVSGPYNEQFF.

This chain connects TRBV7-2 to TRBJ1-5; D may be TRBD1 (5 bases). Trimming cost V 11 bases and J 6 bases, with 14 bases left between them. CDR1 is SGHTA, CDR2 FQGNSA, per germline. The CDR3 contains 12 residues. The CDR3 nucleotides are TGTGCCCTTGGAGGGGCAGGTCAGCCCCAGCATTTT. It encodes CALGGAGQPQHF.

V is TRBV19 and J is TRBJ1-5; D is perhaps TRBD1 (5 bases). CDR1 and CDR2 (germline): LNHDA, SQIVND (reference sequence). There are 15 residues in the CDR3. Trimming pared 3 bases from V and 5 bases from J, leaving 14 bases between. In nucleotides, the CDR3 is TGTGCCAGTAGTATCAGGAACAGGTTGGATCAGCCCCAGCATTTT. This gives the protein CASSIRNRLDQPQHF.